Below are 14 T cell receptor beta chains sequenced from a single sample in a study of T-cell memory formation after mild COVID-19. A single record per CDR3 protein comes from TCRdb applying MiXCR to the 5' RACE reads. Of a few hundred thousand distinct CDR3 sequences in the sample, 15% to 20% were seen once. Sample: PBMCs or a T cell subset sorted from them (not recorded which). The source of these receptors is a man aged 18 to 29 who had mild COVID-19 (a few samples of this study predate the infection). Cell type and time point are not known.

This clonotype turned up a few times. The V gene is TRBV18, the J gene TRBJ1-2; D remains unclear. The CDR3 spans 11 residues. Germline CDR1 reads KGHSH; CDR2 reads LQKENI. The germline V and J ends were trimmed by 1 base and 8 bases, with 5 bases remaining between them. In nucleotides, the CDR3 is TGTGCCAGCTCACCACGGGAGGGCTACACCTTC. This sequence encodes CASSPREGYTF.

This clonotype occurred a few times. The rearrangement joins TRBV12-3 or TRBV12-4 to TRBJ1-2, with 8 bases matching TRBD1. V gave up 6 bases and J gave up 8 bases; unmatched junction bases: 8. CDR3 size: 13 residues. DNA of the CDR3: TGTGCCAGCAGGGCGCAGGGGGCACGGGGCTACACCTTC. Translation gives CASRAQGARGYTF.

There are many counts of this clonotype. The V gene is TRBV7-6, the J gene TRBJ2-2, with unresolved D. The CDR3 totals 17 residues. The germline gives CDR1 SGHVS, CDR2 FNYEAQ. Trimming took off 1 base at V and 0 bases at J, with 12 bases between the two ends. The CDR3 nucleotides read TGTGCCAGCAGCTTAGGACCGGGCCATACGAACACCGGGGAGCTGTTTTTT. Encoded protein: CASSLGPGHTNTGELFF.

This clonotype was seen repeatedly, ten times or more. The chain joins TRBV28 to TRBJ2-4, with 14 bases matching TRBD2. CDR1 and CDR2 from the germline V gene are MDHEN and SYDVKM. The CDR3 has 19 residues. The junction had 10 bases not matched to a gene; V was cut back by 6 bases and J by 0 bases. The CDR3 sequence: CASSRRGLAGVLAKNIQYF. The DNA of the CDR3 is TGTGCCAGCAGCCGACGGGGACTAGCGGGGGTTTTAGCCAAAAACATTCAGTACTTC. Based on the CDR3 plus reference TRBV28 and TRBJ2-4, the full variable domain is DVKVTQSSRYLVKRTGEKVFLECVQDMDHENMFWYRQDPGLGLRLIYFSYDVKMKEKGDIPEGYSVSREKKERFSLILESASTNQTSMYLCASSRRGLAGVLAKNIQYFGAGTRLSVL.

At least ten counts were recorded for this clonotype. J is TRBJ2-5 and V is TRBV7-9, with 10 bases aligning to TRBD2. Germline CDR1 and CDR2: SEHNR and FQNEAQ (reference sequence). V dropped 1 base and J dropped 1; count of bases not matched to a gene: 0. The CDR3 has 15 amino acids. CDR3: CASSLGTSGQETQYF. The CDR3 coding sequence is TGTGCCAGCAGCTTAGGGACTAGCGGCCAAGAGACCCAGTACTTC.

This chain uses TRBV7-2 with TRBJ1-2; D is unresolved. Germline CDR1 SGHTA, CDR2 FQGNSA. CDR3 length: 13 residues. Trimming pared 1 base from V and 8 bases from J, leaving 11 bases between. CDR3 coding DNA: TGTGCCAGCAGCTTAGAAGGGTTCTCGGGCTACACCTTC. Translation gives CASSLEGFSGYTF. Based on the CDR3 plus reference TRBV7-2 and TRBJ1-2, the full variable domain is GAGVSQSPSNKVTEKGKDVELRCDPISGHTALYWYRQSLGQGLEFLIYFQGNSAPDKSGLPSDRFSAERTGGSVSTLTIQRTQQEDSAVYLCASSLEGFSGYTFGSGTRLTVV.

This clonotype has a handful of counts. The chain links TRBV11-2 to TRBJ2-2, with a possible D match to TRBD2 (5 bases). Germline V gene lookup returns CDR1 SGHAT and CDR2 FQNNGV. V lost 4 bases and J lost 13, with 16 bases in between. The CDR3 contains 13 residues. As DNA, the CDR3 is TGTGCCAGCAGCTCCCCACCCCAGGAGGTGCTGTTTTTT. This gives the protein CASSSPPQEVLFF.

This clonotype was seen a few times. The rearrangement uses TRBV4-1 and TRBJ2-7; TRBD1 matches at 9 bases. Germline assignment: CDR1 MGHRA and CDR2 YSYEKL. After removal of 3 bases from V and 3 bases from J, the junction contained 6 bases not matched to a gene. The length of the CDR3 is 15 residues. CDR3 DNA: TGCGCCAGCAGCCAGGGACAGGGCTCCCACTACGAGCAGTACGTC. Translation: CASSQGQGSHYEQYV.

This clonotype was counted a single time. The rearrangement links TRBV2 to TRBJ1-6, with D unclear. Germline lookup yields CDR1 SNHLY and CDR2 FYNNEI. Between the trimmed V and J ends, which lost 4 bases and 10 bases, there was a span of 11 bases. This CDR3 is built from 13 residues. The CDR3 DNA sequence: TGTGCCAGCAGTGGCTCGGGGTGGTCACCCCTCCACTTT. Its protein is CASSGSGWSPLHF.

The table lists this clonotype with a few counts. The V call is TRBV2, the J call TRBJ2-2, with D perhaps matching TRBD1 (5 bases). Germline lookup yields CDR1 SNHLY and CDR2 FYNNEI. The length of the CDR3 is 13 residues. Trimming pared 6 bases from V and 5 bases from J, leaving 10 bases between. CDR3 loop: CASRISGTGELFF. The DNA of the CDR3 is TGTGCCAGCAGGATATCAGGGACCGGGGAGCTGTTTTTT.

This clonotype has just a few counts. This chain uses TRBV7-9 with TRBJ1-1; D is unresolved. This CDR3 spans 14 amino acids. Per the germline V gene, CDR1 is SEHNR and CDR2 is FQNEAQ (reference sequence). Trimming pared 1 base from V and 6 bases from J, leaving 12 bases between. The DNA for the CDR3 is TGTGCCAGCAGCTTAGTTTCGGTGAGGGCTGAAGCTTTCTTT. It is translated as CASSLVSVRAEAFF.

This clonotype occurred a few times. CDR3 bases: TGCGCCAGCAGCTTCACACAGGCTAATTCACCCCTCCACTTT. Residues: CASSFTQANSPLHF. The rearrangement joins TRBV5-1 to TRBJ1-6; TRBD1 might be the D (5 bases). The CDR3 is 14 residues long. The V and J ends lost 2 bases and 6 bases respectively, with 9 bases between them. CDR1 is SGHRS, CDR2 YFSETQ, per germline.

This clonotype was counted a few times. V usage is TRBV28 and J usage is TRBJ2-5, with D uncertain. The ends were cut back, 6 bases at V and 2 bases at J, with 22 bases in the middle. CDR3 length: 17 amino acids. The V gene's germline CDR1 is MDHEN and CDR2 SYDVKM. The CDR3 DNA is TGTGCCAGCAGCCTACTGTGGACCCGTAGCATTCAAGAGACCCAGTACTTC. Translated, it gives CASSLLWTRSIQETQYF. Together with reference TRBV28 and TRBJ2-5, the CDR3 gives the full variable domain: DVKVTQSSRYLVKRTGEKVFLECVQDMDHENMFWYRQDPGLGLRLIYFSYDVKMKEKGDIPEGYSVSREKKERFSLILESASTNQTSMYLCASSLLWTRSIQETQYFGPGTRLLVL.

The sample holds many counts of this clonotype. This chain joins TRBV6-2 or TRBV6-3 and TRBJ2-5, with D possibly being TRBD1 (6 bases). Between the trimmed V and J ends, which lost 4 bases and 2 bases, there was a span of 17 bases. Germline CDR1 and CDR2: MNHEY and SVGEGT. The CDR3 is made up of 16 amino acids. CDR3 region: CASSSPDRSPQETQYF. CDR3 bases: TGTGCCAGCAGTTCCCCGGACAGATCTCCGCAAGAGACCCAGTACTTC.